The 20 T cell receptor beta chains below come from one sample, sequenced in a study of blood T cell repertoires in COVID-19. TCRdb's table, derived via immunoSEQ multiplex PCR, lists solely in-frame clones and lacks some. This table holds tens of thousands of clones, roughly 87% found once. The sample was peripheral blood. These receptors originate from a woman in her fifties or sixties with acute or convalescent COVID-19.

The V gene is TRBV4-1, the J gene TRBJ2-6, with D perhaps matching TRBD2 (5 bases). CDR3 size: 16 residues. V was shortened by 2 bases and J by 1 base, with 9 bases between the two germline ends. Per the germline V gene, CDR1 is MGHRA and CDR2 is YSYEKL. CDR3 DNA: TGCGCCAGCAGCCAACCCACTAGTTCTGGGGCCAACGTCCTGACTTTC. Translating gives CASSQPTSSGANVLTF.

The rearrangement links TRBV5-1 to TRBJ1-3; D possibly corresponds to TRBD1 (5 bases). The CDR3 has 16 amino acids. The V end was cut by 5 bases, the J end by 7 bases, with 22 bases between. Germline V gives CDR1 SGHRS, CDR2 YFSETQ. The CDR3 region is CASSLTLTGGLNTIYF. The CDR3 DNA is TGCGCCAGCAGTCTAACCCTTACGGGGGGATTGAACACCATATATTTT. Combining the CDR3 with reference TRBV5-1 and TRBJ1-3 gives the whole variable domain KAGVTQTPRYLIKTRGQQVTLSCSPISGHRSVSWYQQTPGQGLQFLFEYFSETQRNKGNFPGRFSGRQFSNSRSEMNVSTLELGDSALYLCASSLTLTGGLNTIYFGEGSWLTVV.

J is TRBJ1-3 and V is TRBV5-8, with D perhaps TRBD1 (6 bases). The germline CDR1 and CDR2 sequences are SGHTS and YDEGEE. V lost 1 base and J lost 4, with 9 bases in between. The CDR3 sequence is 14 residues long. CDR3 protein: CASSLTGLGNTIYF. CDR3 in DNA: TGTGCCAGCAGCTTGACAGGGTTGGGAAACACCATATATTTT.

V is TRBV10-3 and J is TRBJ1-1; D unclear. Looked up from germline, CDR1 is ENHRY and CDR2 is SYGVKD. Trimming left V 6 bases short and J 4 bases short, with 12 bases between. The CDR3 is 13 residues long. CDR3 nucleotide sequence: TGTGCCATCAGGTGGGAGGGCTCCACTGAAGCTTTCTTT. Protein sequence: CAIRWEGSTEAFF.

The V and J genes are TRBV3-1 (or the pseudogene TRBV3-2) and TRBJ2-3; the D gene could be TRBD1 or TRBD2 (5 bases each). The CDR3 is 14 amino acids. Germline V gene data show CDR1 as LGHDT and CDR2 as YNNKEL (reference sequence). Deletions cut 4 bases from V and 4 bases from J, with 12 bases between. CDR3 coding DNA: TGTGCCAGCAGCCGAGAGGGCAGGGCAGATACGCAGTATTTT. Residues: CASSREGRADTQYF.

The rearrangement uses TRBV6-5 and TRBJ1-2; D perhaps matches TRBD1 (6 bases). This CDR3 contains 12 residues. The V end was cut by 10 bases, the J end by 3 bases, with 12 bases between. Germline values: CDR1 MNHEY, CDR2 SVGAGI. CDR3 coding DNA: TGTGCCATCCCAGGGGCCCACTATGGCTACACCTTC. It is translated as CAIPGAHYGYTF.

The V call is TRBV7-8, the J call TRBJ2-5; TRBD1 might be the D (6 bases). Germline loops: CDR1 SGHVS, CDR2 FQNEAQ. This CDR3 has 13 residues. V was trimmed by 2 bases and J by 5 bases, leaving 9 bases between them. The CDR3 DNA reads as TGTGCCAGCAGCTTAACAGGGTTGGAGACCCAGTACTTC. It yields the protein CASSLTGLETQYF.

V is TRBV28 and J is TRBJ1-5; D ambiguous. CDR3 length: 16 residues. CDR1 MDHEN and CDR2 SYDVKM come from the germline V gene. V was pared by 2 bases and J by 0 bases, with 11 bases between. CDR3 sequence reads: CASSLGLQNSNQPQHF. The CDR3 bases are TGTGCCAGCAGTTTAGGGTTACAGAATAGCAATCAGCCCCAGCATTTT. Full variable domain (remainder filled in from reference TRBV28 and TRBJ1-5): DVKVTQSSRYLVKRTGEKVFLECVQDMDHENMFWYRQDPGLGLRLIYFSYDVKMKEKGDIPEGYSVSREKKERFSLILESASTNQTSMYLCASSLGLQNSNQPQHFGDGTRLSIL.

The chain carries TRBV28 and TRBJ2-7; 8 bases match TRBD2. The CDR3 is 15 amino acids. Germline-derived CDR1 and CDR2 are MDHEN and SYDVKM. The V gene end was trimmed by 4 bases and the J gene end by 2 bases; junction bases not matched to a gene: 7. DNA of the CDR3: TGTGCCAGCAGTTCTCCGGGAGGGAACGCCTACGAGCAGTACTTC. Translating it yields CASSSPGGNAYEQYF.

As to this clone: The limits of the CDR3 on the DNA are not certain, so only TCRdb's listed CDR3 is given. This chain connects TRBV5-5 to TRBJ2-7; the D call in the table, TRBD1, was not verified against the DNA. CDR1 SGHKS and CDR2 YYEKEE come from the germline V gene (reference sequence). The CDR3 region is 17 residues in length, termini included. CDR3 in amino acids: CASSFGSGQLPLYEQYF.

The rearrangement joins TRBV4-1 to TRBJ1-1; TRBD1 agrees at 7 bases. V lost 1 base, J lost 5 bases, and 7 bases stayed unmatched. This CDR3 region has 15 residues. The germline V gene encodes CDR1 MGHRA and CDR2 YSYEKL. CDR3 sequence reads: CASSQGASRGTEAFF. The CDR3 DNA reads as TGCGCCAGCAGCCAAGGAGCATCCAGGGGGACTGAAGCTTTCTTT.

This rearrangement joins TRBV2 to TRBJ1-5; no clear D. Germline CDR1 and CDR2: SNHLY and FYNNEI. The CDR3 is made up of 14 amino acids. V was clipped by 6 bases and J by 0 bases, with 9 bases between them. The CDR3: CASSPGFSNQPQHF. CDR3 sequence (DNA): TGTGCCAGCAGCCCGGGGTTTAGCAATCAGCCCCAGCATTTT.

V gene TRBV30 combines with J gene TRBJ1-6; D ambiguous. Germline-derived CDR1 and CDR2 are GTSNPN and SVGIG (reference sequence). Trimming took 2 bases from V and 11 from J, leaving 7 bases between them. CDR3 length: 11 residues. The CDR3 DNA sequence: TGTGCCTGGAGTTTGGCCACACCCCTCCACTTT. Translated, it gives CAWSLATPLHF.

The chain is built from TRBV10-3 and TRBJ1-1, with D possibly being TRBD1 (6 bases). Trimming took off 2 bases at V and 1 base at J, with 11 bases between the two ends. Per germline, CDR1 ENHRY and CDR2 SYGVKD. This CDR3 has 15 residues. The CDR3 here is CAISEEGQKNTEAFF. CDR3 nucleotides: TGTGCCATCAGTGAGGAAGGACAGAAGAACACTGAAGCTTTCTTT.

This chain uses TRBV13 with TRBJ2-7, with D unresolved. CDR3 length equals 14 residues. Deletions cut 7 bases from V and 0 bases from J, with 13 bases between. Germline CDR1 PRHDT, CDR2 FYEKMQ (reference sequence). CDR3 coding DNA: TGTGCCAGCAAAAACTCCCGTAGCTCCTACGAGCAGTACTTC. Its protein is CASKNSRSSYEQYF.

CDR3 DNA sequence: TGTGCCAGCAGTGAATTTGGGAGGGACTATCTCAGTCCTGAAGCTTTCTTT. It is translated as CASSEFGRDYLSPEAFF. The chain combines TRBV6-1 with TRBJ1-1; TRBD1 might be the D (5 bases). Germline V gene data show CDR1 as MNHNS and CDR2 as SASEGT. Trimming pared 2 bases from V and 6 bases from J, leaving 22 bases between. This CDR3 has 17 residues.

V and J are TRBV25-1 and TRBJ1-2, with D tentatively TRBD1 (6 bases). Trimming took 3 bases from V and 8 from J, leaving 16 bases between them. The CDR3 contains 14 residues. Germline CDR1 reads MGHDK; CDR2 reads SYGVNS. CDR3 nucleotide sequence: TGTGCCAGCAGTGACAATAACAGGGTTACAGGCTACACCTTC. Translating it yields CASSDNNRVTGYTF.

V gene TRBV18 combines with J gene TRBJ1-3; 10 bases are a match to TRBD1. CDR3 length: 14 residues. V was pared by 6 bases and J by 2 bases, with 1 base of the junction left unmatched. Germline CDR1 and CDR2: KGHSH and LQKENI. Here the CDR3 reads CASSTGGTGNTIYF. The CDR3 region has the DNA TGTGCCAGCTCGACAGGGGGCACTGGAAACACCATATATTTT.

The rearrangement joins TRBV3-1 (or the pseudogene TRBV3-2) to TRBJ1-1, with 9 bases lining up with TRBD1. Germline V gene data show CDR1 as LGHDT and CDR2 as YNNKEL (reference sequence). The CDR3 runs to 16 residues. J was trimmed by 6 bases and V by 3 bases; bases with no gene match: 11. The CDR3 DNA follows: TGTGCCAGCAGCCATGTATCCGGGACAGGGATCCCTGAAGCTTTCTTT. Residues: CASSHVSGTGIPEAFF.

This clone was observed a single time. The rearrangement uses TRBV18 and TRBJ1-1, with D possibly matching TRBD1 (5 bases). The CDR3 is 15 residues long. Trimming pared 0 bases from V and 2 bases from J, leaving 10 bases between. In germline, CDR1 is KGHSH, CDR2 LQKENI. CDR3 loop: CASSPPGVPNTEAFF. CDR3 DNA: TGTGCCAGCTCACCACCAGGGGTCCCTAACACTGAAGCTTTCTTT.